This T cell receptor beta chain emerged from a study of blood T cells in healthy people across ages. Study observations and caveats: Estimates drawn from one million T cells were deemed to understate diversity. The study lacked donor CMV status, which possibly confounded expanded clonotype changes. Observed TCR beta diversity showed a strong correlation with the percentage of naive T cells as measured by flow cytometry.

It was with a sample-barcoded 5' primer and a J-beta primer mix that a second PCR of about 7 to 12 cycles was run. The template-switch adaptor, which had 12 random nucleotides, put a tag on each cDNA molecule. TCRdb used MiXCR to reprocess the 5' RACE reads, holding one entry per CDR3 protein. The table lists around 1.5 million distinct CDR3 sequences, 42% of them singletons. Regarding this clonotype: Its antigen is undetermined.

In germline, CDR1 is MNHEY, CDR2 SVGAGI. This CDR3 comprises 15 residues. Trimming removed 0 bases from V and 2 bases from J, with 10 bases in between. Material for sequencing was blood. The rearrangement uses TRBV6-5 and TRBJ2-5; D gene uncertain. The clonotype comes from a woman under 30 in good health. This CDR3 reads CASSYSSGLQETQYF. CDR3 sequence (DNA): TGTGCCAGCAGTTACTCGTCGGGCCTGCAAGAGACCCAGTACTTC.